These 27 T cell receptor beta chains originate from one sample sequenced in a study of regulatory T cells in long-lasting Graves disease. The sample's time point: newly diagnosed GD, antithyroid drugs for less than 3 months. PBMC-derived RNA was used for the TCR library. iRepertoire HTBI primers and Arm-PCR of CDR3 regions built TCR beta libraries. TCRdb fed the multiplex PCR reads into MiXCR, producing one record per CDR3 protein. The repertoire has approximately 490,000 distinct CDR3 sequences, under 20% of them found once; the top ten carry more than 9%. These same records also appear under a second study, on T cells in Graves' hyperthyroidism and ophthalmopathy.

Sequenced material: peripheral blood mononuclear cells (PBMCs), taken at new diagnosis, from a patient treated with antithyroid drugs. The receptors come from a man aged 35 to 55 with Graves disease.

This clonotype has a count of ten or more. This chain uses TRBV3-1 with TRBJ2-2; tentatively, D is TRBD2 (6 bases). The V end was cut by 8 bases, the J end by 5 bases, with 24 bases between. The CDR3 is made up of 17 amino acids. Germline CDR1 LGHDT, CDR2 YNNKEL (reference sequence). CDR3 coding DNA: TGTGCCAGCCCCAGGGAGGTCGCGGAGGCCCCTACCGGGGAGCTGTTTTTT. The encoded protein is CASPREVAEAPTGELFF.

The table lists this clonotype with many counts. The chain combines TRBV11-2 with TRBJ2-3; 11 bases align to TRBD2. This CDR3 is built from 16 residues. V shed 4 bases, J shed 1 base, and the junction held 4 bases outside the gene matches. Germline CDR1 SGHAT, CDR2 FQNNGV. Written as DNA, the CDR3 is TGTGCCAGCAGCTCGACACTAGCGGGAGGCACAGATACGCAGTATTTT. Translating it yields CASSSTLAGGTDTQYF. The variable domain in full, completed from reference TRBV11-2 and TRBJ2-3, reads EAGVAQSPRYKIIEKRQSVAFWCNPISGHATLYWYQQILGQGPKLLIQFQNNGVVDDSQLPKDRFSAERLKGVDSTLKIQPAKLEDSAVYLCASSSTLAGGTDTQYFGPGTRLTVL.

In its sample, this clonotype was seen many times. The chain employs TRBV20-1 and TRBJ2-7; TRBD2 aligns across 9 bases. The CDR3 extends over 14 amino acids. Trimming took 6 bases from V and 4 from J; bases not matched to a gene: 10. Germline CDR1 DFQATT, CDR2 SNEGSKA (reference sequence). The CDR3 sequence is CSAGVAGVQYEQYF. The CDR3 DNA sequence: TGCAGTGCGGGGGTAGCGGGAGTACAGTACGAGCAGTACTTC.

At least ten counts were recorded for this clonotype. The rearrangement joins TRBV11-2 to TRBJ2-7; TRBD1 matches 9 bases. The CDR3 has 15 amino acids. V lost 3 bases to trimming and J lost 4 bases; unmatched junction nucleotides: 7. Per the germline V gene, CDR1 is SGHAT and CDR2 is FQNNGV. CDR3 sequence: CASSFFTGQGYEQYF. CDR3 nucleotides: TGTGCCAGCAGCTTCTTTACGGGACAGGGTTACGAGCAGTACTTC.

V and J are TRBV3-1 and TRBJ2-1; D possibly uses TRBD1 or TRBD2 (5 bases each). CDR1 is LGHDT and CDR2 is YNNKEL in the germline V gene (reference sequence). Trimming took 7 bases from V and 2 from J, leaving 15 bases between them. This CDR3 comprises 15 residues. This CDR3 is CASTSTGTPYNEQFF. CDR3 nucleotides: TGTGCCAGCACCTCAACCGGGACCCCCTACAATGAGCAGTTCTTC.

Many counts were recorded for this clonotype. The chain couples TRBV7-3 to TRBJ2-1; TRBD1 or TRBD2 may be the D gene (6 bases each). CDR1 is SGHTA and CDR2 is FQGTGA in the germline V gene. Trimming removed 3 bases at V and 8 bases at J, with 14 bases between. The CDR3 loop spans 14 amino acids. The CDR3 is CASSFRGGFDEQFF. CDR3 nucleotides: TGTGCCAGCAGCTTCCGAGGGGGGTTCGATGAGCAGTTCTTC.

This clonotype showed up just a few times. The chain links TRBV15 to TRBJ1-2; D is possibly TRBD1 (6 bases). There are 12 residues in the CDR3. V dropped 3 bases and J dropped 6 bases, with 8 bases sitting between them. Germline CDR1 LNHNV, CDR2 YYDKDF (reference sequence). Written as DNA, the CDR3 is TGTGCCACCAGCAGGGACAGTCATGGCTACACCTTC. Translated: CATSRDSHGYTF.

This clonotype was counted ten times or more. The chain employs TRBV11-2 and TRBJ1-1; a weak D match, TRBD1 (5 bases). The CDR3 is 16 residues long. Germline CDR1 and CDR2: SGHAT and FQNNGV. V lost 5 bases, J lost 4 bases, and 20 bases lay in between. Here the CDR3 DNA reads TGTGCCAGCAGCAAAAGCTTTGGCAGGGTGGGCACTGAAGCTTTCTTT. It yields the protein CASSKSFGRVGTEAFF.

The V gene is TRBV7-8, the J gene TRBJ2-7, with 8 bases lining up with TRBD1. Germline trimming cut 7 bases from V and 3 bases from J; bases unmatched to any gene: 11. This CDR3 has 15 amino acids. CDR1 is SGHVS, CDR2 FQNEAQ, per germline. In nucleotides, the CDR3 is TGTGCCAGCACTGGACAGGGTAAAAGTTTCTACGAGCAGTACTTC. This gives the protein CASTGQGKSFYEQYF.

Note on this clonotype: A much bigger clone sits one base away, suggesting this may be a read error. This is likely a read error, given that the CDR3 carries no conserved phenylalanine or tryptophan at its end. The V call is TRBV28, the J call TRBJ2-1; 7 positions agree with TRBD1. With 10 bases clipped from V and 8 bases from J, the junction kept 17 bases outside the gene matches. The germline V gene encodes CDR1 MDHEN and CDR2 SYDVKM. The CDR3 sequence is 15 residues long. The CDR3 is CATRERPGGLYEQFL. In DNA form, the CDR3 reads TGTGCCACCCGCGAGAGGCCAGGGGGTTTGTATGAGCAGTTCTTG.

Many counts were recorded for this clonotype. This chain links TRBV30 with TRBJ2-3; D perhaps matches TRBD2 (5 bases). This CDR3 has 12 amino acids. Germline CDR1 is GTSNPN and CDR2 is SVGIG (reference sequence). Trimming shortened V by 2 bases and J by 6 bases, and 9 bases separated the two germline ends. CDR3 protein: CAWSHRGDTQYF. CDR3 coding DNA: TGTGCCTGGAGTCACAGAGGGGATACGCAGTATTTT. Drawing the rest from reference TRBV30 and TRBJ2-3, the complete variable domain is SQTIHQWPATLVQPVGSPLSLECTVEGTSNPNLYWYRQAAGRGLQLLFYSVGIGQISSEVPQNLSASRPQDRQFILSSKKLLLSDSGFYLCAWSHRGDTQYFGPGTRLTVL.

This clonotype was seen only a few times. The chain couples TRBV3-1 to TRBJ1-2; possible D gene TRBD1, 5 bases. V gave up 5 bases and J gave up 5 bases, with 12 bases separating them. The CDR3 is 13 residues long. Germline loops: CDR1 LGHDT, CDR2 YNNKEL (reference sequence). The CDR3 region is CASSAGREYGYTF. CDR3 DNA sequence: TGTGCCAGCAGCGCCGGCAGGGAGTATGGCTACACCTTC.

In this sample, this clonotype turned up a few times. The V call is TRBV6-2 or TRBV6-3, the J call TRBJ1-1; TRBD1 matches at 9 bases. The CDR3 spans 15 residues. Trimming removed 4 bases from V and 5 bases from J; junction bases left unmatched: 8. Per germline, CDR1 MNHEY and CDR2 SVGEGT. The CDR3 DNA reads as TGTGCCAGCAGTTCACAGGGGGCTGGGTGGACTGAAGCTTTCTTT. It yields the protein CASSSQGAGWTEAFF.

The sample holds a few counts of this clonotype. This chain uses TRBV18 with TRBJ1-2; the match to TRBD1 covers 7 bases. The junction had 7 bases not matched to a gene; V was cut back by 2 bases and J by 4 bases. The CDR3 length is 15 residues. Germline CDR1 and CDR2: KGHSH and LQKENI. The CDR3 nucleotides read TGTGCCAGCTCACCAGGGAGGGGGCGCGGCTATGGCTACACCTTC. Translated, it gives CASSPGRGRGYGYTF.

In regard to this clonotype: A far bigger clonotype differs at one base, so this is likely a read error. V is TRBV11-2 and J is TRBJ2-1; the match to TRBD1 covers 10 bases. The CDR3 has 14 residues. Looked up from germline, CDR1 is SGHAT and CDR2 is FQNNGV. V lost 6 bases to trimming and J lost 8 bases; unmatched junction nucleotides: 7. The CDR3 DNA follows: TGTGCCAGCAGTGCCCGGACAGGGGGGTATGAGCAGTTCTTC. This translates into CASSARTGGYEQFF.

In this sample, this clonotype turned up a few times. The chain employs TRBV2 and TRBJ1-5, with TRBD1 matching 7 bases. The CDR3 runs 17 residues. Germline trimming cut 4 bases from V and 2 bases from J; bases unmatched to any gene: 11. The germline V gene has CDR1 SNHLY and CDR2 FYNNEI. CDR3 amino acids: CASSGEGAAIRNQPQHF. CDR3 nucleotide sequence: TGTGCCAGCAGTGGGGAGGGGGCGGCCATACGCAATCAGCCCCAGCATTTT.

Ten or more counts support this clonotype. The CDR3: CASSPEGGRGEQFF. The CDR3 nucleotides are TGCGCCAGCAGCCCGGAGGGAGGGCGCGGGGAGCAGTTCTTC. This sequence joins TRBV5-1 and TRBJ2-1; 7 bases fit TRBD2. The germline V gene encodes CDR1 SGHRS and CDR2 YFSETQ. V dropped 4 bases and J dropped 10; count of bases not matched to a gene: 11. There are 14 residues in the CDR3.

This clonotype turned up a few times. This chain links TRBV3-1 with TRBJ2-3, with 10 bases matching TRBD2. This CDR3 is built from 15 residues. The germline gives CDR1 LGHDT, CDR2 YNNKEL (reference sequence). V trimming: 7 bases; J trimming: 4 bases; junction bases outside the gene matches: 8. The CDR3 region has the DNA TGTGCCAGCACCCTTTCTAGCGGGAGTTCAGATACGCAGTATTTT. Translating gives CASTLSSGSSDTQYF.

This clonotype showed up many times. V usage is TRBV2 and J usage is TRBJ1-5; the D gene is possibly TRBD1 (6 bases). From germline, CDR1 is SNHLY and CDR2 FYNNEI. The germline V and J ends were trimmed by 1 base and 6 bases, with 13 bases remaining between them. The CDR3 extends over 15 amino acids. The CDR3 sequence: CASSEDTGWGQPQHF. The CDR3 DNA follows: TGTGCCAGCAGTGAAGATACAGGGTGGGGTCAGCCCCAGCATTTT.

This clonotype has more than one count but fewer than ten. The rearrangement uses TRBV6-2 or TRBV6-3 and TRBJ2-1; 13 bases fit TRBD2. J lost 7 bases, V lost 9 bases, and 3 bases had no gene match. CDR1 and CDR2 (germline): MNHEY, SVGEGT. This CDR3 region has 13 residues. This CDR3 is CASEGLAGNEQFF. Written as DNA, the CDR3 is TGTGCCAGTGAGGGACTAGCGGGAAATGAGCAGTTCTTC.

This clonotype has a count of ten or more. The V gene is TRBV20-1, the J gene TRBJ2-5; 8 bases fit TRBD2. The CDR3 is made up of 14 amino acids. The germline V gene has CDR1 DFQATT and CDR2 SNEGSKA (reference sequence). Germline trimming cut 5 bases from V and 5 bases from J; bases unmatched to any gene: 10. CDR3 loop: CSAARAGVTETQYF. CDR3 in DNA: TGCAGTGCTGCCCGAGCGGGAGTCACGGAGACCCAGTACTTC.

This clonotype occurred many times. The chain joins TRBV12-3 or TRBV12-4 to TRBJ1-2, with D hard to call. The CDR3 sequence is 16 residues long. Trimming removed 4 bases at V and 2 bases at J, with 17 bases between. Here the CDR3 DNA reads TGTGCCAGCAGTTCAGCCGGGCATTATTTAAACTATGGCTACACCTTC. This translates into CASSSAGHYLNYGYTF.

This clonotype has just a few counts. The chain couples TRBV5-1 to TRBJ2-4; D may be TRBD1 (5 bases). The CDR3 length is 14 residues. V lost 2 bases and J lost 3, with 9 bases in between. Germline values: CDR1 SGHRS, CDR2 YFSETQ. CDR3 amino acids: CASSLGVGKNIQYF. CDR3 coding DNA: TGCGCCAGCAGCTTAGGGGTTGGCAAAAACATTCAGTACTTC.

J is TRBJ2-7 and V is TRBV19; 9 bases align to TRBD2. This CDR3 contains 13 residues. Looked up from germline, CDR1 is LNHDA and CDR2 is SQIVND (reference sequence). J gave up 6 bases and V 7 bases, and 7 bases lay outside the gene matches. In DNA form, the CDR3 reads TGTGCCAGTAACGGCGGGAGGGCTGGCGAGCAGTACTTC. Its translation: CASNGGRAGEQYF.

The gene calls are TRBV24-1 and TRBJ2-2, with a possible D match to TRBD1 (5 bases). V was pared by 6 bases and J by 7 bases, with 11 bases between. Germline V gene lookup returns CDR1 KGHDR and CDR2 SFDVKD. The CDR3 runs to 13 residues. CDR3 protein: CATSTRALGELFF. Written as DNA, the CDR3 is TGTGCCACCAGTACCAGGGCCCTCGGGGAGCTGTTTTTT.

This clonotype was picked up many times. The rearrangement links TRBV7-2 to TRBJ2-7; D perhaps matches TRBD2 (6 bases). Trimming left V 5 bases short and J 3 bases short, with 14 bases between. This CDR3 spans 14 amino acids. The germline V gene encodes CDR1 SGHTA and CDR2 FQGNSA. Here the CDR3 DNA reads TGTGCCAGCAGCCCGGGGACTGGCAACTACGAGCAGTACTTC. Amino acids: CASSPGTGNYEQYF.

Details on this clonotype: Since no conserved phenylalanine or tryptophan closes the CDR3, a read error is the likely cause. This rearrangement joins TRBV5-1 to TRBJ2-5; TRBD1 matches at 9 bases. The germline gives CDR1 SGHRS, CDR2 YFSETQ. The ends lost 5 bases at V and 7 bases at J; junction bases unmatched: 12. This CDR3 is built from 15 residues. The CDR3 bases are TGCGCCAGCAGAGAGACCGGGACAGGGTATGGGACCCAGTACCTC. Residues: CASRETGTGYGTQYL.